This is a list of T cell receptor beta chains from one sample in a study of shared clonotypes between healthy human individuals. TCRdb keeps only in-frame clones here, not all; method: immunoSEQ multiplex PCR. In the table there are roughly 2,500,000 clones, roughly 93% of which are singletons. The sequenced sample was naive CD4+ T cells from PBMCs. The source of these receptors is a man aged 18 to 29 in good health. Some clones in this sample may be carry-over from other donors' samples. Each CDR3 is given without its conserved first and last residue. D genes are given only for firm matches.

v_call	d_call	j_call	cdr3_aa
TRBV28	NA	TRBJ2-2	ASSARRPNTGELF
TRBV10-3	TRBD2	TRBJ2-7	AISEGVSGSHEQY
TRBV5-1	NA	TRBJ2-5	ASKGKTGEETQY
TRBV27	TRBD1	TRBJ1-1	ASSLYSQGAGTEAF
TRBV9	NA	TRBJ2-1	ASSVAGNSYNEQF
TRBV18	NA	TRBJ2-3	ASSPRATSTDTQY
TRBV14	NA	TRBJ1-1	ASSQDGGRGTEAF
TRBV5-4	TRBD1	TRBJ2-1	ASTQRQGVYNEQF
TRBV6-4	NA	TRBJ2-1	ASSEGAGYNEQF
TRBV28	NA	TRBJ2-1	ASSFPFEPENEQF
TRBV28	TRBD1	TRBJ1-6	ASSSLGTALH
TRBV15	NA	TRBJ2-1	ATSRAYNEQF
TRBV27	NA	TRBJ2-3	ASSLGLPRGTQY
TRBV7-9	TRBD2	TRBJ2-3	ASSLAMGLAGTPATQY
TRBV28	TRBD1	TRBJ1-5	ASSFSGGSNQPQH
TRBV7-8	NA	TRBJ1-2	ASRLDGNYGYT
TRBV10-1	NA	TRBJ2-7	ASQGTGTYEQY
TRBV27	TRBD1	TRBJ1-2	ASSFRDSNYGYT
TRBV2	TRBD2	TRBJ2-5	ASRVLLAGVETQY
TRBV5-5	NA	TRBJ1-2	ASTQTSRFQHGYT
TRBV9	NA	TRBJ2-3	ASSVEGGAGSWDTQY
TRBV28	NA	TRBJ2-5	ASSFSRSQETQY
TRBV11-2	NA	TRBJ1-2	ASSLGGRSFNYGYT
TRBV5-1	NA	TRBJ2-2	ASRGVSRTKKRYTGELF
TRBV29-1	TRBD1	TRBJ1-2	SVDRTGDKSYGYT
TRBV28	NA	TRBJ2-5	ASSSRLERY
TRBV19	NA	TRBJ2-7	ASSISQNSYEQY
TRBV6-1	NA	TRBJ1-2	ASSAVGAKGGYT
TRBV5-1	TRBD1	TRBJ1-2	ASSPTGNYGYT
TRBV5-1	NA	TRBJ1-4	ASSPHAGYRVIENEKLF
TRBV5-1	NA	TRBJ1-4	ASSLDPGRGEKLF
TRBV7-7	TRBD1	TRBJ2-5	ASSVDRDFPQY
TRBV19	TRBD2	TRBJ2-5	ASSRGGREETQY
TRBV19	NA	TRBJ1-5	ASIEIGAGSNQPQH
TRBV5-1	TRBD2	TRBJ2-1	ASSDPGRERYNEQF